Presented here are 5 T cell receptor beta chains from one specimen sequenced in a study of shared clonotypes between healthy human individuals. Clones were read by immunoSEQ multiplex PCR, and TCRdb kept only the in-frame ones, dropping some. The profile covers some 200,000 clones, with approximately 95% appearing a single time and around 0.067% taken by the ten largest. The sequenced material came from naive CD4+ T cells sorted from blood. The subset here: CD45RA+ positively selected. The source of these receptors is a woman aged 25-40 years in good health.

The V gene is TRBV19, the J gene TRBJ2-7; 7 bases agree with TRBD1. Germline V gene data show CDR1 as LNHDA and CDR2 as SQIVND (reference sequence). V was clipped by 5 bases and J by 3 bases; unmatched bases: 4. The CDR3 has 13 amino acids. The CDR3 DNA is TGTGCCAGTAGTCCGGCAGGGGGCTACGAGCAGTACTTC. Translating it yields CASSPAGGYEQYF.

The rearrangement uses TRBV28 and TRBJ1-5; 10 positions match TRBD1. The CDR3 contains 16 residues. Per the germline V gene, CDR1 is MDHEN and CDR2 is SYDVKM. The J segment lost 7 bases and the V segment lost 6 bases, leaving 12 bases of the junction unmatched. CDR3 nucleotide sequence: TGTGCCAGCAGCACTTCCCGGGGACAGGGGCAACAGCCCCAGCATTTT. This sequence encodes CASSTSRGQGQQPQHF.

The table lists this clone with a few counts. V gene TRBV19 combines with J gene TRBJ1-5; possible D gene TRBD1, 6 bases. Trimming stripped 7 bases from V and 3 bases from J, with 7 bases between. In germline, CDR1 is LNHDA, CDR2 SQIVND (reference sequence). The CDR3 extends over 12 amino acids. The CDR3 loop is CASMGANQPQHF. CDR3 coding DNA: TGTGCCAGTATGGGGGCCAATCAGCCCCAGCATTTT.

The V gene is TRBV28, the J gene TRBJ2-3; 10 nucleotides align to TRBD2. Trimming cost V 2 bases and J 8 bases; bases outside gene matches: 7. Germline V CDR1 and CDR2: MDHEN, SYDVKM. This CDR3 contains 15 residues. The CDR3 bases are TGTGCCAGCAGTTTAACTAGCGGGACTTGGGGTACGCAGTATTTT. This sequence encodes CASSLTSGTWGTQYF.

V usage is TRBV5-1 and J usage is TRBJ1-2; no definite D call. The V end lost 0 bases, the J end lost 6 bases, and 9 bases lay between the germline ends. The V gene's germline CDR1 is SGHRS and CDR2 YFSETQ. This CDR3 spans 13 amino acids. The CDR3 loop is CASSLGPGDGYTF. CDR3 DNA sequence: TGCGCCAGCAGCTTGGGACCGGGAGATGGCTACACCTTC. Full variable domain (rest looked up from reference TRBV5-1 and TRBJ1-2): KAGVTQTPRYLIKTRGQQVTLSCSPISGHRSVSWYQQTPGQGLQFLFEYFSETQRNKGNFPGRFSGRQFSNSRSEMNVSTLELGDSALYLCASSLGPGDGYTFGSGTRLTVV.